What follows are 2 T cell receptor beta chains derived from one specimen sequenced in a study of Ad26.COV2.S vaccination and SARS-CoV-2 variants. Regarding treatment: some 20 received Ad26.COV2.S at low or high dose, single or two shots; 5 received placebo; per-sample allocation not given. It was on day 63 after the first vaccine or placebo injection that samples were taken. Repertoires were generated with immunoSEQ multiplex PCR, while TCRdb's copy carries only in-frame clones and drops some. There are 430,000 or so clones in the sample; 89% occur only once, and just over 2.5% lies in the top ten. The sample in question was peripheral blood, obtained in a trial of Ad26.COV2.S vaccine versus placebo. The origin of the receptors is a person between 18 and 59 years old who received the Ad26.COV2.S COVID-19 vaccine or a placebo.

The DNA for the CDR3 is TGTGCCAGCAGCTTGGAAGAGGGTCACGATGAGCAGTTCTTC. Translation: CASSLEEGHDEQFF. This sequence joins TRBV5-4 and TRBJ2-1; possibly TRBD2 for D (5 bases). The V gene lost 0 bases and the J gene lost 8 bases, with 12 bases spanning the gap. This CDR3 is 14 amino acids long. The germline CDR1 and CDR2 sequences are SGHNT and YYREEE (reference sequence).

The CDR3 sequence: CASSFEAYNEQFF. The CDR3 DNA follows: TGTGCCAGCAGCTTCGAGGCTTACAATGAGCAGTTCTTC. The chain combines TRBV5-4 with TRBJ2-1; no reliable D call. Germline assignment: CDR1 SGHNT and CDR2 YYREEE (reference sequence). The germline V and J ends were trimmed by 2 bases and 4 bases, with 7 bases remaining between them. This CDR3 has 13 residues.